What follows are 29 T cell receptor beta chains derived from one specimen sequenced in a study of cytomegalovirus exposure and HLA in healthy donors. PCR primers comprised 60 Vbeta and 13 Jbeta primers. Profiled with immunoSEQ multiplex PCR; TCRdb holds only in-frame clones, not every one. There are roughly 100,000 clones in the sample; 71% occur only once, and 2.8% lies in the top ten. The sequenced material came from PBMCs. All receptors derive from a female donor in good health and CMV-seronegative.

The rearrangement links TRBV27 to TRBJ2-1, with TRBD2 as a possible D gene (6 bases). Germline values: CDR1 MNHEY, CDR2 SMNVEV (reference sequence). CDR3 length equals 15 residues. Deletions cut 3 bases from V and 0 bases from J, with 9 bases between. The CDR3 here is CASSFPGSSYNEQFF. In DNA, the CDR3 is TGTGCCAGCAGTTTCCCCGGGAGCTCCTACAATGAGCAGTTCTTC.

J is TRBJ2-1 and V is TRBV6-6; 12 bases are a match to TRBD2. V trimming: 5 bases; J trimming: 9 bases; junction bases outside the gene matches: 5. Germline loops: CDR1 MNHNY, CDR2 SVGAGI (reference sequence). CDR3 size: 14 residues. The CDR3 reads CASSLAGGPGEQFF. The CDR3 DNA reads TGTGCCAGCAGTCTAGCGGGAGGGCCGGGTGAGCAGTTCTTC.

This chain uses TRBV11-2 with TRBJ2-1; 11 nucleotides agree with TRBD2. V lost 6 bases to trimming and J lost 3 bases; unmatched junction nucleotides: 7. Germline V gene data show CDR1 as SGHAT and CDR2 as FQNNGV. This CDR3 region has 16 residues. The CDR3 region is CASSRGLAGIYNEQFF. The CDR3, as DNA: TGTGCCAGCAGTCGTGGACTAGCGGGTATCTACAATGAGCAGTTCTTC.

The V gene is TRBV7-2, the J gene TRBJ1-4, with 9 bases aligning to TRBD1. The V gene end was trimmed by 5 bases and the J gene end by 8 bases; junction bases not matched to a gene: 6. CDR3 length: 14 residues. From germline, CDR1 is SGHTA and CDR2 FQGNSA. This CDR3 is CASSPRTGDEKLFF. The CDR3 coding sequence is TGTGCCAGCAGCCCCAGGACAGGGGACGAAAAACTGTTTTTT. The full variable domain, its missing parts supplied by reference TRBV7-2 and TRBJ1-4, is GAGVSQSPSNKVTEKGKDVELRCDPISGHTALYWYRQSLGQGLEFLIYFQGNSAPDKSGLPSDRFSAERTGGSVSTLTIQRTQQEDSAVYLCASSPRTGDEKLFFGSGTQLSVL.

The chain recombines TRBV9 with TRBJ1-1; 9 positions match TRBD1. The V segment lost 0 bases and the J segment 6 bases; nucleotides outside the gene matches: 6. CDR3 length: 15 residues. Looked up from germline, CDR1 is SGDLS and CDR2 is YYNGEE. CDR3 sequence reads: CASSVDGQGWAEAFF. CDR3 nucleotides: TGTGCCAGCAGCGTAGACGGACAGGGGTGGGCTGAAGCTTTCTTT.

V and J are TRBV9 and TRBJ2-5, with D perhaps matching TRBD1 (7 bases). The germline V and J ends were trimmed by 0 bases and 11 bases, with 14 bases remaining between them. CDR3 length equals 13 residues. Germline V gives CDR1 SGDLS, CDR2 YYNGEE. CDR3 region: CASSVAGGREQYF. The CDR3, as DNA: TGTGCCAGCAGCGTAGCAGGGGGGCGAGAGCAGTACTTC.

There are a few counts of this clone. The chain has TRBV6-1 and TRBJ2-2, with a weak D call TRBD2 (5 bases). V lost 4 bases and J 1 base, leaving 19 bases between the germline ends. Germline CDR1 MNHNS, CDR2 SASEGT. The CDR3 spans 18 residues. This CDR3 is CASSGTLRTWVNTGELFF. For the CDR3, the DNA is TGTGCCAGCAGTGGGACTCTAAGGACGTGGGTGAACACCGGGGAGCTGTTTTTT.

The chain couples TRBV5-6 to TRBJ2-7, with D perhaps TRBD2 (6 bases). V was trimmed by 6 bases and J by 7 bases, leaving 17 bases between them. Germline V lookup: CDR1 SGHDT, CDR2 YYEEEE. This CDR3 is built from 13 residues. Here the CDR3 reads CASNSDLAGEQYF. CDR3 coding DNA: TGTGCCAGCAACTCCGATTTGGCGGGGGAGCAGTACTTC.

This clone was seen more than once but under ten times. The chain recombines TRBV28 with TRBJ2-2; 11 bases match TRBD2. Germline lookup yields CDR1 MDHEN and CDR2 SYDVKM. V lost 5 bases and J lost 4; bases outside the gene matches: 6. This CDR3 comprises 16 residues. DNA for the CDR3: TGTGCCAGCAGTGTTAGCGGGAGGGCCGTCACCGGGGAGCTGTTTTTT. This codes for CASSVSGRAVTGELFF.

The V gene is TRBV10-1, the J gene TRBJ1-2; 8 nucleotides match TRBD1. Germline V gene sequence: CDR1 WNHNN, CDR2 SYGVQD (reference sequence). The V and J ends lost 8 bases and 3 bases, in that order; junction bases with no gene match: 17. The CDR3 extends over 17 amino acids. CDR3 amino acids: CASASGTGTLRDYGYTF. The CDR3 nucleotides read TGCGCCAGCGCTTCCGGGACAGGAACCCTGAGGGACTATGGCTACACCTTC.

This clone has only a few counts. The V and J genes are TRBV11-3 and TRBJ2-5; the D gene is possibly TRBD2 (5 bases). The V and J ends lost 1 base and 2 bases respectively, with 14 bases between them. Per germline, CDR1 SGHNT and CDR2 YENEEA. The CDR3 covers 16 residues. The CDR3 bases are TGTGCCAGCAGCTTAGTCGGGGTTTGGAGACAAGAGACCCAGTACTTC. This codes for CASSLVGVWRQETQYF.

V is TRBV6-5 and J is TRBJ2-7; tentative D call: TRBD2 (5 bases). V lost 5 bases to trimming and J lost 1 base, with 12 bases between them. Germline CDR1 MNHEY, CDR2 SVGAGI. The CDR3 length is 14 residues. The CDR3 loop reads CASSPRRTSYEQYF. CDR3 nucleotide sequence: TGTGCCAGCAGTCCCCGACGGACTTCCTACGAGCAGTACTTC.

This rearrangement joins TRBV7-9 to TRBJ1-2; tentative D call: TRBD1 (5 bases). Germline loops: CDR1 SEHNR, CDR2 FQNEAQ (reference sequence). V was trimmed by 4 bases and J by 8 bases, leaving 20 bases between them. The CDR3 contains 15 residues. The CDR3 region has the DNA TGTGCCAGCAGCTCCTTACAGGCGGTGGGATCGGGCTACACCTTC. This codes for CASSSLQAVGSGYTF. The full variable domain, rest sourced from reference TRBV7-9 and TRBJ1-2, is DTGVSQNPRHKITKRGQNVTFRCDPISEHNRLYWYRQTLGQGPEFLTYFQNEAQLEKSRLLSDRFSAERPKGSFSTLEIQRTEQGDSAMYLCASSSLQAVGSGYTFGSGTRLTVV.

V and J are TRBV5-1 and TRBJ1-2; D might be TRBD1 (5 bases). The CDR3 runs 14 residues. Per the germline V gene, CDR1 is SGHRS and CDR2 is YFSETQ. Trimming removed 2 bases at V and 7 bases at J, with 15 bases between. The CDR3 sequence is CASSFSQGGRGYTF. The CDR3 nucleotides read TGCGCCAGCAGCTTTAGTCAGGGTGGGCGTGGCTACACCTTC. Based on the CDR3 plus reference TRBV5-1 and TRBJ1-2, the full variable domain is KAGVTQTPRYLIKTRGQQVTLSCSPISGHRSVSWYQQTPGQGLQFLFEYFSETQRNKGNFPGRFSGRQFSNSRSEMNVSTLELGDSALYLCASSFSQGGRGYTFGSGTRLTVV.

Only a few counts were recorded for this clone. CDR3 DNA: TGCGCCAGCAGCTTGGCCGGGACAGGTAGCACAGATACGCAGTATTTT. It specifies CASSLAGTGSTDTQYF. The chain links TRBV5-1 to TRBJ2-3; 8 positions match TRBD1. CDR1 is SGHRS and CDR2 is YFSETQ in the germline V gene. After removal of 0 bases from V and 0 bases from J, the junction contained 3 bases not matched to a gene. The CDR3 consists of 16 residues.

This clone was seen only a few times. The CDR3 here is CASSQEAVYEAFF. The CDR3 coding sequence is TGTGCCAGCAGCCAAGAGGCGGTGTATGAAGCTTTCTTT. V and J are TRBV4-2 and TRBJ1-1; no clear D gene. The CDR3 runs 13 residues. The germline V gene encodes CDR1 LGHNA and CDR2 YNFKEQ. Trimming took off 0 bases at V and 7 bases at J, with 9 bases between the two ends.

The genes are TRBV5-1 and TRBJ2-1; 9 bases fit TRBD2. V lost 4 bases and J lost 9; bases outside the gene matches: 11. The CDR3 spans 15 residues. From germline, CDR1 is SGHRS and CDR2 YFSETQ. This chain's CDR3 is CASSPGTSLGGEQFF. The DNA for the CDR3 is TGCGCCAGCAGCCCGGGGACTAGCCTGGGGGGTGAGCAGTTCTTC.

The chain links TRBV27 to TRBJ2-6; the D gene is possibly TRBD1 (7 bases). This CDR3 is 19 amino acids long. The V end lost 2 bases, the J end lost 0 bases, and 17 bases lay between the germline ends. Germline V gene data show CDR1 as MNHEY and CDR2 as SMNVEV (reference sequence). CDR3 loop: CASSLRMAGGGSGANVLTF. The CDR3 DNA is TGTGCCAGCAGTTTACGTATGGCAGGGGGAGGCTCTGGGGCCAACGTCCTGACTTTC. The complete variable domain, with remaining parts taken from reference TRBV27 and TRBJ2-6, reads EAQVTQNPRYLITVTGKKLTVTCSQNMNHEYMSWYRQDPGLGLRQIYYSMNVEVTDKGDVPEGYKVSRKEKRNFPLILESPSPNQTSLYFCASSLRMAGGGSGANVLTFGAGSRLTVL.

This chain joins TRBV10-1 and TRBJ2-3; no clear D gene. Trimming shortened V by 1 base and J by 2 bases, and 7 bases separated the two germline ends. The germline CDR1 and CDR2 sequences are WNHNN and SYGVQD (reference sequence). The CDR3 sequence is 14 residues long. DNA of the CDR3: TGCGCCAGCAGTGAGTTTGGGCCCACAGATACGCAGTATTTT. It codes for CASSEFGPTDTQYF.

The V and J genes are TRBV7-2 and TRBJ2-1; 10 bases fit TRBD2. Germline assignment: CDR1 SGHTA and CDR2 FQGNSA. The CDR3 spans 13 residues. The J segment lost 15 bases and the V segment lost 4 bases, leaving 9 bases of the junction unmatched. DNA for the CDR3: TGTGCCAGCAGCTCAAACCTAGCGGGAGTACGGTTCTTC. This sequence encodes CASSSNLAGVRFF. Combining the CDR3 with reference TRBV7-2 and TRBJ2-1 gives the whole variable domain GAGVSQSPSNKVTEKGKDVELRCDPISGHTALYWYRQSLGQGLEFLIYFQGNSAPDKSGLPSDRFSAERTGGSVSTLTIQRTQQEDSAVYLCASSSNLAGVRFFGPGTRLTVL.

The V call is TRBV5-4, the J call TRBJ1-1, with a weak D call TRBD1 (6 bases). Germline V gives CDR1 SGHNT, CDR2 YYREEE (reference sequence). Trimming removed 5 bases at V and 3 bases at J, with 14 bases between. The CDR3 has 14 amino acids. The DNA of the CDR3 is TGTGCCAGCAGGGGGCCAGGGGTGGACACTGAAGCTTTCTTT. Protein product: CASRGPGVDTEAFF. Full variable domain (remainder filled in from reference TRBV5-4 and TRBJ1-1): ETGVTQSPTHLIKTRGQQVTLRCSSQSGHNTVSWYQQALGQGPQFIFQYYREEENGRGNFPPRFSGLQFPNYSSELNVNALELDDSALYLCASRGPGVDTEAFFGQGTRLTVV.

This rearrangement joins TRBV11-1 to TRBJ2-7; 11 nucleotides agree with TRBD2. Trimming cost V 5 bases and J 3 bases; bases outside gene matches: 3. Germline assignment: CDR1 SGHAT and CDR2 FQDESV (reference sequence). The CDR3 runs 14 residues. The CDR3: CASSDGTSGYEQYF. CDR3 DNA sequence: TGTGCCAGCAGCGACGGGACTAGCGGCTACGAGCAGTACTTC.

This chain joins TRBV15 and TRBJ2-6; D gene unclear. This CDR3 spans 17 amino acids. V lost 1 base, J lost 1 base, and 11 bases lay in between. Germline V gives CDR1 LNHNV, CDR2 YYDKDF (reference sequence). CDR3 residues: CATSRGPVRSGANVLTF. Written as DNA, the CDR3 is TGTGCCACCAGCAGAGGGCCAGTCCGATCTGGGGCCAACGTCCTGACTTTC.

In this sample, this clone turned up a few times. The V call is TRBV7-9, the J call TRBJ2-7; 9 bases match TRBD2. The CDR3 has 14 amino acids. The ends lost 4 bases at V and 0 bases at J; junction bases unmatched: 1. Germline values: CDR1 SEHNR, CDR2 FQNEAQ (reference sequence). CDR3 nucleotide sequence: TGTGCCAGCAGCTCTAGCGGGATCTCCTACGAGCAGTACTTC. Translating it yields CASSSSGISYEQYF.

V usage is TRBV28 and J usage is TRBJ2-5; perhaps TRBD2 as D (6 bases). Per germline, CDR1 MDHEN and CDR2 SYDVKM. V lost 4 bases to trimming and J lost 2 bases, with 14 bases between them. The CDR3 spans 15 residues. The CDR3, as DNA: TGTGCCAGCAGTTACTTAGCGGACCTACAAGAGACCCAGTACTTC. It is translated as CASSYLADLQETQYF.

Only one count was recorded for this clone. As DNA, the CDR3 is TGCAGCGCGAGCGGGTCGCAGGCCGGAAACACCATATATTTT. It codes for CSASGSQAGNTIYF. The chain joins TRBV29-1 to TRBJ1-3; D not resolved. Germline-derived CDR1 and CDR2 are SQVTM and ANQGSEA. The CDR3 runs to 14 residues. Trimming removed 7 bases at V and 4 bases at J, with 17 bases between.

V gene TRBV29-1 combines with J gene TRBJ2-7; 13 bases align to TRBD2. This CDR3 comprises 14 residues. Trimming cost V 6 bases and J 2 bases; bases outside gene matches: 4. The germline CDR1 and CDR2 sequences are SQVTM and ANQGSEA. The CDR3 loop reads CSVGLAGMAYEQYF. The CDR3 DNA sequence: TGCAGCGTGGGACTAGCGGGAATGGCCTACGAGCAGTACTTC.

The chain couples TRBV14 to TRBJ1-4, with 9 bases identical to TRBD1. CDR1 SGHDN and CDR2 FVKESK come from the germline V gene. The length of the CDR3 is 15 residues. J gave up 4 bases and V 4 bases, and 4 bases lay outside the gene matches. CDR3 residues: CASSPVGQGNEKLFF. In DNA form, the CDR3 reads TGTGCCAGCAGCCCAGTGGGACAGGGTAATGAAAAACTGTTTTTT.

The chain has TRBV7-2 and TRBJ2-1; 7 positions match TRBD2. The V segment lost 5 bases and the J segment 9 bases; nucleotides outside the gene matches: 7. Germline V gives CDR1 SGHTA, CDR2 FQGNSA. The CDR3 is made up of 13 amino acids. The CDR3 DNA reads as TGTGCCAGCAGCCTTGACTGGGGGGGTGAGCAGTTCTTC. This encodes CASSLDWGGEQFF.